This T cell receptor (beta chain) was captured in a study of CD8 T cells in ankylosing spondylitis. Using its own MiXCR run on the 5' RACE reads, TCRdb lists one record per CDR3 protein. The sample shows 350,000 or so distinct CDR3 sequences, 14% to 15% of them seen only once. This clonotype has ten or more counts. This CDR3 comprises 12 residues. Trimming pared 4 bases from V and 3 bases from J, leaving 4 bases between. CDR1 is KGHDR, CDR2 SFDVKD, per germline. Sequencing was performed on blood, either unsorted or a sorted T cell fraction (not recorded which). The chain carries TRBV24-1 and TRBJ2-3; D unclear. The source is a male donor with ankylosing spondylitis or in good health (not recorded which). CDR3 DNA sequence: TGTGCCACCAGTGACTCGACAGATACGCAGTATTTT. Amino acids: CATSDSTDTQYF.